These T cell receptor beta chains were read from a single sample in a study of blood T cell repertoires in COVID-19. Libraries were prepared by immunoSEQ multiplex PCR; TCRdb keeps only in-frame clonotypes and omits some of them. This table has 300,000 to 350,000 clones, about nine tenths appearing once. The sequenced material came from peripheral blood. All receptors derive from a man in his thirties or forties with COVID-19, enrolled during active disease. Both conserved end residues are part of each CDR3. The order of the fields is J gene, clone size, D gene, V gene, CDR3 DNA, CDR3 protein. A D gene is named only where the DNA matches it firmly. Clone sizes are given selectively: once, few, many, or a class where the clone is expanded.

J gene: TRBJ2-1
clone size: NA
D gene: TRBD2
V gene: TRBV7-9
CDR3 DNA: TGTGCCAGCAGCTTATCGGGTCTAGCGGGAGGTCCCTACAATGAGCAGTTCTTC
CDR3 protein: CASSLSGLAGGPYNEQFF

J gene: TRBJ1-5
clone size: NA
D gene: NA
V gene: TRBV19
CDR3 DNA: TGTGCCAGTAGTATTTTAGGGGGTTACGGCAATCAGCCCCAGCATTTT
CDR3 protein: CASSILGGYGNQPQHF

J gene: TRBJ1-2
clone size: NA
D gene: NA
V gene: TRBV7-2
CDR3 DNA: TGTGCCAGCAGCCGGGCCGGGGGGGACGGCTACACCTTC
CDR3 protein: CASSRAGGDGYTF

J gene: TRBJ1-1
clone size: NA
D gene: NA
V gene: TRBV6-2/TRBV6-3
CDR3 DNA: TGTGCCAGCAGTTACTCGACAGGAGGTGTGAACACTGAAGCTTTCTTT
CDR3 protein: CASSYSTGGVNTEAFF

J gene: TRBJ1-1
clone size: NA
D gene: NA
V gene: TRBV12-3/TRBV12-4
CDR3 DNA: TGTGCCAGCAGTCGATGGCGGGAGACTGAAGCTTTCTTT
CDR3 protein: CASSRWRETEAFF

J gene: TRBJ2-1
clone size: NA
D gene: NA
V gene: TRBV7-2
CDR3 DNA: TGTGCCAGCAGCTTAGCTGGGGCCCAGAGATGGAATGAGCAGTTCTTC
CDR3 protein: CASSLAGAQRWNEQFF

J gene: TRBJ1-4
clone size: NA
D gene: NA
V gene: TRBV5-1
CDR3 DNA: TGCGCCAGCAGCTTGGAGCCACAGGCAGGAAAACTGTTTTTT
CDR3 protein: CASSLEPQAGKLFF

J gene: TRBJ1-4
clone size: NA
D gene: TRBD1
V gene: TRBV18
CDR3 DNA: TGTGCCAGCTCAACCCAGGGGGCCTTTGAAAAACTGTTTTTT
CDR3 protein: CASSTQGAFEKLFF

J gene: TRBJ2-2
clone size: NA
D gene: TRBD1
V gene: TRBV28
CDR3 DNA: TGTGCCAGCAGACAGGGGGAGACCGGGGAGCTGTTTTTT
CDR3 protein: CASRQGETGELFF

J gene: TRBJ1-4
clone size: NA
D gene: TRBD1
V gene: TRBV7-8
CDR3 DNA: TGTGCCAGCAGCTTGACAGGGGATAGGAATGAAAAACTGTTTTTT
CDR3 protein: CASSLTGDRNEKLFF

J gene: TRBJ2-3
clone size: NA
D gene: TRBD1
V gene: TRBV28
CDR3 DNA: TGTGCCAGCAGCGATTACAGACAGGGGCCTAATACCTTCACAGATACGCAGTATTTT
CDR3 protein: CASSDYRQGPNTFTDTQYF

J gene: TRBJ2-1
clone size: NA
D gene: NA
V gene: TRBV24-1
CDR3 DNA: TGTGCCACCAGTGATCCTCAGGGTCAAGTTCCCAATGAGCAGTTCTTC
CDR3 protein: CATSDPQGQVPNEQFF

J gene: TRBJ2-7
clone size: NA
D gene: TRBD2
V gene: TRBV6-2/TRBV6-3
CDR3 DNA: TGTGCCAGCAGTTTCGGGGAGGGGCTTTACGAGCAGTACTTC
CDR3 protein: CASSFGEGLYEQYF

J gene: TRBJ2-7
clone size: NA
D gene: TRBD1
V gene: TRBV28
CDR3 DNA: TGTGCCAGCAGTTTAAGTGTTGTGGGACAGGGCATCGAGCAGTACTTC
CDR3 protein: CASSLSVVGQGIEQYF

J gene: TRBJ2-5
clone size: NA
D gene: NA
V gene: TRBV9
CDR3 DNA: TGTGCCAGCAGCGCGCAGGGGGAGACCCAGTACTTC
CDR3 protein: CASSAQGETQYF

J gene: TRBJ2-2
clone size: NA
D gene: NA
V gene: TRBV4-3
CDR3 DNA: TGCGCCAGCAGCCAAGGCGGAGGGACCGGGGAGCTGTTTTTT
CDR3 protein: CASSQGGGTGELFF

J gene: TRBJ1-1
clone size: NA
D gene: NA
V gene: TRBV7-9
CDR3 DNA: TGTGCCAGCAGCTTCCGGGATAACTCTGAAGCTTTCTTT
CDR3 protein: CASSFRDNSEAFF

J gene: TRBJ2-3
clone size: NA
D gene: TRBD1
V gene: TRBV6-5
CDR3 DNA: TGTGCCAACGACAGGGGGGACTCCACAGATACGCAGTATTTT
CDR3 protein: CANDRGDSTDTQYF

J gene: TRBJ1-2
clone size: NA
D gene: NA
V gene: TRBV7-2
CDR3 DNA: TGTGCCAGCAGCTTCACCTCATCGGGCAGGGGATATGGCTACACCTTC
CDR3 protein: CASSFTSSGRGYGYTF

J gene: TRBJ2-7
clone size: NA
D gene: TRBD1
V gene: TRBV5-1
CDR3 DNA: TGCGCCAGCAGCTTCCGGGACAGGGACTACGAGCAGTACTTC
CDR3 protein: CASSFRDRDYEQYF

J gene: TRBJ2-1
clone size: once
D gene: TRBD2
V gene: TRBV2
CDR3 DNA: TGTGCCAGCACCCGGACTAGCGGGGGACTCGGTGAGCAGTTCTTC
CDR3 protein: CASTRTSGGLGEQFF

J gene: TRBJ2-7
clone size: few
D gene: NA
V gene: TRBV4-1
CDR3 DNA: TGCGCCAGCAGCCAGAATAGCGGTAGGCCCTACGAGCAGTACTTC
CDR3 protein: CASSQNSGRPYEQYF

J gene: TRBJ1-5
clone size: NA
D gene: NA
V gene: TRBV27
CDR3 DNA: TGTGCCAGCAGACCCCGGGGGGTCTTCGATGGAAATCAGCCCCAGCATTTT
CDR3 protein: CASRPRGVFDGNQPQHF

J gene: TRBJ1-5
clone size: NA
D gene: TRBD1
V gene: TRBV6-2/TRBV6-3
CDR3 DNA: TGTGCCAGCAGTTACACCCTTCCCGGGACAGGTTATAGCAATCAGCCCCAGCATTTT
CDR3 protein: CASSYTLPGTGYSNQPQHF

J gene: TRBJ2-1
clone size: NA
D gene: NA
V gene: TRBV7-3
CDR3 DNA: TGTGCCAGCAGCCTGGACAGCTCCTACAATGAGCAGTTCTTC
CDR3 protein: CASSLDSSYNEQFF

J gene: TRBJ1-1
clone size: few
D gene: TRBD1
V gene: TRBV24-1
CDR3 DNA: TGTGCCACCAGTGATTCGACAGGGGGGAGGACTGAAGCTTTCTTT
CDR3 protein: CATSDSTGGRTEAFF

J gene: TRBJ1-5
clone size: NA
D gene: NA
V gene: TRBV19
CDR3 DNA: TGTGCCAGTAGTATTCGCACCACAGGGCGGGCAAATCAGCCCCAGCATTTT
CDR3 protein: CASSIRTTGRANQPQHF

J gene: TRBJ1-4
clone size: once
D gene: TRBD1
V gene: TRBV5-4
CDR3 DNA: TGTGCCAGCAGCCTGACAGGGGACGAACTGTTTTTT
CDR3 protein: CASSLTGDELFF

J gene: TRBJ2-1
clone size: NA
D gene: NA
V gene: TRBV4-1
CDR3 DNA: TGCGCCAGCAGCCAAGGTCCAGGCAATGAGCAGTTCTTC
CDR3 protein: CASSQGPGNEQFF

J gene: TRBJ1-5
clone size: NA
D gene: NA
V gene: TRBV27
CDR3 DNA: TGTGCCAGCAGTGCCGGCAGGAGCAATCAGCCCCAGCATTTT
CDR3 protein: CASSAGRSNQPQHF

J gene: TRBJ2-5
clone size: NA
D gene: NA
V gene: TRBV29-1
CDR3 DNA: TGCAGCGTTGAAGGACTAGGCGAGACCCAGTACTTC
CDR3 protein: CSVEGLGETQYF